These T cell receptor beta chains were read from a single sample in a study of cytomegalovirus exposure and HLA in healthy donors. Some clones are missing from TCRdb's copy, which holds only in-frame ones; the method was immunoSEQ multiplex PCR. This sample has roughly 140,000 clones, with around three quarters found just once. The sample was PBMCs. These TCRs come from a man aged 35 to 55 in good health and CMV-seronegative. The CDR3 runs from the conserved cysteine through the conserved F or W. Each record gives: clone size, CDR3 length, J gene, D gene, V gene, CDR3 DNA, CDR3 protein. A D gene is named only where the DNA matches it firmly. Clone size is stated in some rows and not others, as once, few, many or a class when expanded.

clone_size: NA; cdr3_length: 16; j_call: TRBJ2-6; d_call: NA; v_call: TRBV6-5; cdr3_nt: TGTGCCAGCAGTTACAGAGTGAGTCCTGGGGCCAACGTCCTGACTTTC; cdr3_aa: CASSYRVSPGANVLTF
clone_size: NA; cdr3_length: 14; j_call: TRBJ2-3; d_call: TRBD1; v_call: TRBV29-1; cdr3_nt: TGCAGCGTTGAACCGGGACAGGGGGCAGATACGCAGTATTTT; cdr3_aa: CSVEPGQGADTQYF
clone_size: NA; cdr3_length: 15; j_call: TRBJ2-7; d_call: NA; v_call: TRBV25-1; cdr3_nt: TGTGCCAGCAGTGAATTTCGTAAGGGAAGGGGCGAGCAGTACTTC; cdr3_aa: CASSEFRKGRGEQYF
clone_size: NA; cdr3_length: 12; j_call: TRBJ1-5; d_call: NA; v_call: TRBV12-5; cdr3_nt: TGTGCTAGTGCCTTAGGGGATCAGCCCCAGCATTTT; cdr3_aa: CASALGDQPQHF
clone_size: NA; cdr3_length: 13; j_call: TRBJ2-7; d_call: NA; v_call: TRBV5-1; cdr3_nt: TGCGCCAGCAGCCTGACTGGCGCCTACGAGCAGTACTTC; cdr3_aa: CASSLTGAYEQYF
clone_size: NA; cdr3_length: 15; j_call: TRBJ1-1; d_call: NA; v_call: TRBV5-6; cdr3_nt: TGTGCCAGCAGCTTGGAGCCGGGGTTGAACACTGAAGCTTTCTTT; cdr3_aa: CASSLEPGLNTEAFF
clone_size: NA; cdr3_length: 15; j_call: TRBJ2-1; d_call: NA; v_call: TRBV5-4; cdr3_nt: TGTGCCAGCAGGGTCCGGGATTTCGCACACAATGAGCAGTTCTTC; cdr3_aa: CASRVRDFAHNEQFF
clone_size: NA; cdr3_length: 16; j_call: TRBJ1-5; d_call: TRBD1; v_call: TRBV27; cdr3_nt: TGTGCCAGCAGTCCGCGACAGGGCCTTAGCAATCAGCCCCAGCATTTT; cdr3_aa: CASSPRQGLSNQPQHF
clone_size: NA; cdr3_length: 16; j_call: TRBJ2-3; d_call: TRBD1; v_call: TRBV5-4; cdr3_nt: TGTGCCAGCAGCTTGCAGACAGGGGGCTCGTCAGATACGCAGTATTTT; cdr3_aa: CASSLQTGGSSDTQYF
clone_size: NA; cdr3_length: 14; j_call: TRBJ1-1; d_call: NA; v_call: TRBV29-1; cdr3_nt: TGCAGCGTTGACAGGGGAACAGTGAACACTGAAGCTTTCTTT; cdr3_aa: CSVDRGTVNTEAFF
clone_size: NA; cdr3_length: 15; j_call: TRBJ2-7; d_call: TRBD1; v_call: TRBV6-5; cdr3_nt: TGTGCCAGCAGCCCCGGGACAGCCTATGCTTACGAGCAGTACTTC; cdr3_aa: CASSPGTAYAYEQYF
clone_size: NA; cdr3_length: 16; j_call: TRBJ2-3; d_call: TRBD2; v_call: TRBV9; cdr3_nt: TGTGCCAGCAGCTCGGGACTAGCGGGGGGAACAGATACGCAGTATTTT; cdr3_aa: CASSSGLAGGTDTQYF
clone_size: few; cdr3_length: 16; j_call: TRBJ1-4; d_call: TRBD1; v_call: TRBV7-9; cdr3_nt: TGTGCCAGCAGCTTAGCCTTGGGACAGAGTAATGAAAAACTGTTTTTT; cdr3_aa: CASSLALGQSNEKLFF
clone_size: NA; cdr3_length: 14; j_call: TRBJ1-4; d_call: NA; v_call: TRBV6-1; cdr3_nt: TGTGCCAGCAGTGAAGCAGGGGTGGGGCTAAAACTGTTTTTT; cdr3_aa: CASSEAGVGLKLFF
clone_size: NA; cdr3_length: 14; j_call: TRBJ1-1; d_call: NA; v_call: TRBV18; cdr3_nt: TGTGCCAGCTCACCAAATACAGCGAACACTGAAGCTTTCTTT; cdr3_aa: CASSPNTANTEAFF
clone_size: NA; cdr3_length: 19; j_call: TRBJ2-3; d_call: NA; v_call: TRBV29-1; cdr3_nt: TGCAGCGCCCGTCGGCCCAGGGGATCTATGTTGAAGAGCACAGATACGCAGTATTTT; cdr3_aa: CSARRPRGSMLKSTDTQYF
clone_size: NA; cdr3_length: 16; j_call: TRBJ2-7; d_call: NA; v_call: TRBV4-3; cdr3_nt: TGCGCCAGCAGCCCTCACCTGGGCAGGGAAGGGGGCGAGCAGTACTTC; cdr3_aa: CASSPHLGREGGEQYF